This entry is about one T cell receptor beta chain. The method was immunoSEQ multiplex PCR; TCRdb's version includes in-frame clones alone and lacks a portion of them. The data contain tens of thousands of clones, just over 90% of them seen just once; the ten biggest clones take up 2.5% to 3%. These data are taken from a study of T cells after posttransplantation cyclophosphamide. Germline assignment: CDR1 SGHTA and CDR2 FQGNSA. Trimming shortened V by 2 bases and J by 5 bases, and 15 bases separated the two germline ends. This CDR3 has 15 amino acids. Sequencing was done on a sample of PBMCs. This TCR was sampled from a woman between 25 and 40 years old in good health and a related stem cell transplant donor. The chain joins TRBV7-2 to TRBJ1-2; no reliable D call. In DNA form, the CDR3 reads TGTGCCAGCAGCTTAAGCTGGGCCCGGGGATATGGCTACACCTTC. This encodes CASSLSWARGYGYTF.